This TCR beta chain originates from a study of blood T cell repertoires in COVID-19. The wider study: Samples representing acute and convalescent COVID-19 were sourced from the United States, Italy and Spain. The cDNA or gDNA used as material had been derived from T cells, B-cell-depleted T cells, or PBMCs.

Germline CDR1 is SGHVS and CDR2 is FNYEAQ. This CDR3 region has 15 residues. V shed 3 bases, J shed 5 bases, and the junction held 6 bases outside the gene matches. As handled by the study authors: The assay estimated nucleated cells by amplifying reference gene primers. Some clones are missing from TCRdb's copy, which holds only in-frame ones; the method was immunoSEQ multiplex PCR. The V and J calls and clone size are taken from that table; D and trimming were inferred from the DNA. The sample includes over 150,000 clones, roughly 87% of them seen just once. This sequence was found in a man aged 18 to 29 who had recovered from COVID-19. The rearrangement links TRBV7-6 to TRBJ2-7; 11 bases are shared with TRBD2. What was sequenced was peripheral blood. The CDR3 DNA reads TGTGCCAGCAGCTTTCTGACTAGCGGGATAGACGAGCAGTACTTC. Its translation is CASSFLTSGIDEQYF.